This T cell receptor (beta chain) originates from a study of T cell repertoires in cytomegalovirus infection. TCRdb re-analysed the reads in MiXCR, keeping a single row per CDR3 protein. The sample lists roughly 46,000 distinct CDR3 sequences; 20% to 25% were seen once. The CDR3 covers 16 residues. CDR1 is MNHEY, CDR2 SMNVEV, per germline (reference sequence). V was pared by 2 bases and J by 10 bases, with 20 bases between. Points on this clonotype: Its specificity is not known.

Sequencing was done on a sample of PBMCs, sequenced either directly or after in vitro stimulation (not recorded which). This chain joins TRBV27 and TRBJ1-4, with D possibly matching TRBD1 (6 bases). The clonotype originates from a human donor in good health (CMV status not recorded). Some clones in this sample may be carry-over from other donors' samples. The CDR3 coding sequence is TGTGCCAGCAGTTTAGCGAGTGGCGGGGGCTCGGGAAAACTGTTTTTT. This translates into CASSLASGGGSGKLFF. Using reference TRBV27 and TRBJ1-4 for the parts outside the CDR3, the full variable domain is EAQVTQNPRYLITVTGKKLTVTCSQNMNHEYMSWYRQDPGLGLRQIYYSMNVEVTDKGDVPEGYKVSRKEKRNFPLILESPSPNQTSLYFCASSLASGGGSGKLFFGSGTQLSVL.